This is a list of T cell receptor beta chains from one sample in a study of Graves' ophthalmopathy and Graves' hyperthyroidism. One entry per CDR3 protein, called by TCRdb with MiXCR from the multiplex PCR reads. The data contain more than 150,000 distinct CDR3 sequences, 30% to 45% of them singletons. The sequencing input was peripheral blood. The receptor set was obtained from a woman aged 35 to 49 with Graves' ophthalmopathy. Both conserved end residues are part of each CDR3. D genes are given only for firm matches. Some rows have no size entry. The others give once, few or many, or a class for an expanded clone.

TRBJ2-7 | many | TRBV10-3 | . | CAISDTTGLEQYF | TGTGCCATCAGTGATACTACAGGGCTCGAGCAGTACTTC
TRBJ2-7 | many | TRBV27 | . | CASSLKGSYEQYF | TGTGCCAGCAGTTTAAAGGGCTCCTACGAGCAGTACTTC
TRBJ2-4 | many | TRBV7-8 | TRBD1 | CASSSTVVSDREIRTIQYF | TGTGCCAGCAGCTCTACGGTGGTCTCGGACAGGGAAATTAGGACCATTCAGTACTTC
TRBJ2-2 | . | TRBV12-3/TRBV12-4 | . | CASSPTGPNTGELFF | TGTGCCAGCAGTCCTACGGGACCGAACACCGGGGAGCTGTTTTTT
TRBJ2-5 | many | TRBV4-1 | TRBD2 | CASSQDFSGGAGETQYF | TGCGCCAGCAGCCAAGATTTTAGCGGGGGGGCAGGAGAGACCCAGTACTTC
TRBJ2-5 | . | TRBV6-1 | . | CASSKGTPQETQYF | TGTGCCAGCAGTAAGGGCACCCCCCAAGAGACCCAGTACTTC
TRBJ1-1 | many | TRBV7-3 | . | CASSPPPGGGRTEAFF | TGTGCCAGCAGCCCCCCTCCGGGTGGGGGTCGGACTGAAGCTTTCTTT
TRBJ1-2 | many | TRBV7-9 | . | CASSPNLHGYTF | TGTGCCAGCAGCCCAAACTTGCATGGCTACACCTTC
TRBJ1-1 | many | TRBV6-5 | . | CASSSTEGYTEAFF | TGTGCCAGCAGTTCCACGGAGGGGTACACTGAAGCTTTCTTT
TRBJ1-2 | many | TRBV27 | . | CASSLQGNNYGYTF | TGTGCCAGCAGTTTGCAGGGGAATAACTATGGCTACACCTTC
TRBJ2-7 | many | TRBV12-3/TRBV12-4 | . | CASSLNPGREQYF | TGTGCCAGCAGTTTAAATCCAGGGCGGGAGCAGTACTTC
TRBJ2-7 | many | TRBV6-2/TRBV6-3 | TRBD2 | CASSTPSGSSYEQYF | TGTGCCAGCAGTACCCCCAGCGGGAGCTCCTACGAGCAGTACTTC
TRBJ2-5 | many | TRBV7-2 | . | CASSFPGTAGETQYF | TGTGCCAGCAGCTTCCCCGGGACCGCCGGGGAGACCCAGTACTTC
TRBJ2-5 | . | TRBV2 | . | CASSKLETQYF | TGTGCCAGCTCGAAGCTGGAGACCCAGTACTTC
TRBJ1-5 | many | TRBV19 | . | CASRTGKQSNQPQHF | TGTGCCAGCCGAACAGGGAAGCAGAGCAATCAGCCCCAGCATTTT
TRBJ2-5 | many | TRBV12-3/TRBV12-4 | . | CASRRRGDVETQYF | TGTGCCAGCAGGCGTCGGGGTGACGTAGAGACCCAGTACTTC
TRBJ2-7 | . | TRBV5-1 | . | CASSWQDAYEQYF | TGCGCCAGCAGCTGGCAGGACGCCTACGAGCAGTACTTC
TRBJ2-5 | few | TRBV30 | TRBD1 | CAWNQQGPLETQYF | TGTGCCTGGAATCAACAGGGGCCGCTGGAGACCCAGTACTTC
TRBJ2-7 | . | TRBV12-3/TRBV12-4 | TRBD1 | CASSQRQGRYEQYF | TGTGCCAGCAGCCAAAGACAGGGTCGGTACGAGCAGTACTTC
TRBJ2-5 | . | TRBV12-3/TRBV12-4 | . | CASSYSSGLDETQYF | TGTGCCAGCAGTTACTCAAGCGGGCTAGATGAGACCCAGTACTTC
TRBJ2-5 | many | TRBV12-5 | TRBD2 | CASGFGTSTKGETQYF | TGTGCTAGTGGTTTCGGGACTAGCACAAAGGGGGAGACCCAGTACTTC
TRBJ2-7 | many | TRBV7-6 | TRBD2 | CASSPAGGAVYEQYF | TGTGCCAGCAGCCCAGCGGGGGGGGCAGTCTACGAGCAGTACTTC
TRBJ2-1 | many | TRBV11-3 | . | CASSADGPLYNEQFF | TGTGCCAGCAGTGCAGATGGCCCCTTGTACAATGAGCAGTTCTTC
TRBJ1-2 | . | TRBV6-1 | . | CASSDAGLQNYGYTF | TGTGCCAGCAGTGATGCAGGGTTGCAGAACTATGGCTACACCTTC
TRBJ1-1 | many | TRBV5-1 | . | CASSPRTSTGNTEAFF | TGCGCCAGCAGCCCACGGACCTCGACCGGAAACACTGAAGCTTTCTTT
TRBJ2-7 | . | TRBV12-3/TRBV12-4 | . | CASSFHLGAEQYF | TGTGCCAGCAGTTTCCACCTGGGGGCCGAGCAGTACTTC
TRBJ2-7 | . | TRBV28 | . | CASSLWDTLTTYEQHF | TGTGCCAGCAGTTTGTGGGACACCCTTACAACCTACGAGCAGCACTTC
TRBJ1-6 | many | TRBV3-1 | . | CASSRVHYNSPLHF | TGTGCCAGCAGCCGGGTACATTATAATTCACCCCTCCACTTT
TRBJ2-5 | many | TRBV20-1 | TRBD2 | CSARKLAEETQYF | TGCAGTGCTAGGAAGCTAGCGGAAGAGACCCAGTACTTC
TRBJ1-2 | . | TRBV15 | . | CATSRDLGQSQGYTF | TGTGCCACCAGCAGAGATCTGGGGCAGTCGCAGGGCTACACCTTC
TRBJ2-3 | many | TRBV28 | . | CASKSGPDTQYF | TGTGCCAGCAAGTCTGGCCCAGATACGCAGTATTTT
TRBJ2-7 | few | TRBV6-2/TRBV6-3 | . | CASSYSSTTQYF | TGTGCCAGCAGTTACTCTTCTACGACGCAGTACTTC
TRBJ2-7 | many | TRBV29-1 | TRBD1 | CSVRTGTNEQYF | TGCAGCGTCAGGACAGGGACGAACGAGCAGTACTTC
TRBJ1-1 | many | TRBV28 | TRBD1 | CASSRGQENTEAFF | TGTGCCAGCAGTAGGGGACAGGAGAACACTGAAGCTTTCTTT
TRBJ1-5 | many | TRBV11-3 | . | CASSEGRLQPQHF | TGTGCCAGCAGCGAAGGGAGATTACAGCCCCAGCATTTT
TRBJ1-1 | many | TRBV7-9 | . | CASRYIGRKGMNTEAFF | TGTGCCAGCAGATACATCGGGAGGAAGGGGATGAACACTGAAGCTTTCTTT
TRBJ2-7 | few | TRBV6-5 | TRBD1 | CASRYFKVGQSSYEQYF | TGTGCCAGCCGTTACTTCAAGGTGGGACAGTCCTCCTACGAGCAGTACTTC
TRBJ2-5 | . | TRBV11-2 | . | CASSLGTGQETQYF | TGTGCCAGCAGCTTGGGGACTGGCCAAGAGACCCAGTACTTC
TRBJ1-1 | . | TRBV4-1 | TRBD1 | CASSHGTGWATEAFF | TGCGCCAGCAGCCACGGGACAGGGTGGGCCACTGAAGCTTTCTTT
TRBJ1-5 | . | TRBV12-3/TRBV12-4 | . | CATTQGARNQPQHF | TGTGCCACCACACAGGGTGCCCGCAATCAGCCCCAGCATTTT
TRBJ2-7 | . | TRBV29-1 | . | CSVASTGYEQYF | TGCAGCGTTGCAAGCACAGGCTACGAGCAGTACTTC
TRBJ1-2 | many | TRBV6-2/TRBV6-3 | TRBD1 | CASSYAPRGRGANYGYTF | TGTGCCAGCAGTTACGCGCCCAGGGGGCGAGGAGCTAACTATGGCTACACCTTC
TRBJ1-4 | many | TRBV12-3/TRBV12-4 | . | CASRAVGELANEKLFF | TGTGCCAGCAGGGCAGTGGGGGAGTTGGCTAATGAAAAACTGTTTTTT
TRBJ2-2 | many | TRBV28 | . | CASSPSGRGAGELFF | TGTGCCAGCAGTCCCTCGGGACGAGGTGCCGGGGAGCTGTTTTTT
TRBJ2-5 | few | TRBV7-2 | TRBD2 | CASSQGLAGQETQYF | TGTGCCAGCAGCCAGGGACTAGCGGGACAAGAGACCCAGTACTTC